This TCR beta chain was found in a study of T-cell reconstitution after alpha-beta-depleted transplantation in children. Whole-study results and caveats: Day-60 TCRbeta diversity that was high in some patients was derived from surviving recipient T cells and thymic progenitors. Alpha-beta T cells about two months after transplant reportedly derived from several hundred expanded graft clones. After one year, T-cell counts and TCRbeta diversity mostly came from new T cells.

TCRbeta library preparation incorporated unique molecular identifiers. One entry per CDR3 protein results from TCRdb running MiXCR on the PCR reads. Of approximately 200,000 distinct CDR3 sequences in the sample, just under 6.5% were seen once. As to this clonotype: Its antigen is still unknown.

This CDR3 is 15 amino acids long. This chain uses TRBV21-1 with TRBJ2-2; the table's D call of TRBD1 was not tested on the DNA. TRBV21-1 is described as a pseudogene. The receptor was isolated from a girl in the first two years of life with combined immunodeficiency, due to receive a stem cell transplant. The source material was PBMCs, sampled before TCRalphabeta/CD19-depleted stem cell transplant. The CDR3 nucleotides read TGTGCCAGCAGCAAAGAGCACAGGGAGGCCGGGGAGCTGTTTTTT. It yields the protein CASSKEHREAGELFF.